This passage covers 5 T cell receptor beta chains from one sample sequenced in a study of beta chain features in type 1 diabetes. Overall study results and limits: In every one of the four CD4+ subsets, TCRB CDR3s were moderately but significantly shorter in Type 1 diabetes patients.

These receptors lack a known antigen. Since all of the isolated RNA was reverse transcribed, expressed TCRB transcripts were what got sequenced. Profiling relied on immunoSEQ multiplex PCR, and the TCRdb table lists in-frame clones only, not all of them. The sample has roughly 340,000 clones, 10% to 15% seen once. Sequenced: naive CD4+ T cells from blood. Source of these receptors: a woman under 30 with type 1 diabetes.

The gene calls are TRBV19 and TRBJ2-7; perhaps TRBD1 as D (6 bases). The CDR3 is 12 residues long. The ends were cut back, 9 bases at V and 2 bases at J, with 11 bases in the middle. The germline V gene encodes CDR1 LNHDA and CDR2 SQIVND (reference sequence). The CDR3 region is CASRQDPYEQYF. CDR3 in DNA: TGTGCCAGCCGACAGGACCCCTACGAGCAGTACTTC.

The CDR3, as DNA: TGCGCCAGCAGCCGGATTGGGGGGACTCCCAACATTCAGTACTTC. Protein product: CASSRIGGTPNIQYF. The chain joins TRBV4-1 to TRBJ2-4; maybe TRBD2 (6 bases). V was clipped by 4 bases and J by 7 bases, with 17 bases between them. The CDR3 sequence is 15 residues long. Looked up from germline, CDR1 is MGHRA and CDR2 is YSYEKL.

This chain uses TRBV19 with TRBJ1-1; 7 bases agree with TRBD1. CDR3 size: 15 residues. CDR1 LNHDA and CDR2 SQIVND come from the germline V gene (reference sequence). V lost 7 bases and J lost 0; bases outside the gene matches: 8. The DNA of the CDR3 is TGTGCCAGTACCGTCTCCGGGACAGTGAACACTGAAGCTTTCTTT. This codes for CASTVSGTVNTEAFF.

The CDR3 region has the DNA TGTGCCAGCAGCCGGACTAGCTACGAGCAGTACTTC. Protein sequence: CASSRTSYEQYF. The genes are TRBV7-2 and TRBJ2-7; 7 bases match TRBD2. Germline CDR1 reads SGHTA; CDR2 reads FQGNSA. V shed 5 bases, J shed 3 bases, and the junction held 1 base outside the gene matches. The CDR3 loop spans 12 amino acids. The complete variable domain, with remaining parts taken from reference TRBV7-2 and TRBJ2-7, reads GAGVSQSPSNKVTEKGKDVELRCDPISGHTALYWYRQSLGQGLEFLIYFQGNSAPDKSGLPSDRFSAERTGGSVSTLTIQRTQQEDSAVYLCASSRTSYEQYFGPGTRLTVT.

This clone was detected a few times. The CDR3 nucleotides are TGTGCCATCAGGGACACCGACTCTGGAAACACCATATATTTT. It yields the protein CAIRDTDSGNTIYF. This chain connects TRBV10-3 to TRBJ1-3, with D perhaps TRBD1 (5 bases). Germline assignment: CDR1 ENHRY and CDR2 SYGVKD. The V end was cut by 6 bases, the J end by 0 bases, with 9 bases between. There are 14 residues in the CDR3.